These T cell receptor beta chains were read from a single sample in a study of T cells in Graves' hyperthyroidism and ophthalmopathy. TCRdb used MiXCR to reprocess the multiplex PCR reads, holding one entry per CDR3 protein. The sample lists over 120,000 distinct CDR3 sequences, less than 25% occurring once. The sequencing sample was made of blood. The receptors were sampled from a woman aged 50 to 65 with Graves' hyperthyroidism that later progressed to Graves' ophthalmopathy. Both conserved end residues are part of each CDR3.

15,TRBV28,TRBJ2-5,CASSLAFSHQETQYF
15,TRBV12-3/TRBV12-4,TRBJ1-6,CASTIGGGQHSPLHF
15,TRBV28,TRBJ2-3,CASSPGSGRPDTQYF
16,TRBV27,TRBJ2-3,CASSAIDRVKTDTQYF
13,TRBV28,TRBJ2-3,CASTNPRGEAQYF
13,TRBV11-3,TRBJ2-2,CASSLSNTGELFF
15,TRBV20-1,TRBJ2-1,CSASPTGNTYNEQFF
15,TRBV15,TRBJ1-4,CATSRGGRSNEKLFF
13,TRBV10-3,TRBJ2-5,CAISEWLRETQYF
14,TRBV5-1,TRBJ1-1,CASRWGDLGTEAFF
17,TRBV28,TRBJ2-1,CASSFPLLAGGLNEQFF
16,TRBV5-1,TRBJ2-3,CASRQGLAGSTDTQYF
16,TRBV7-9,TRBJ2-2,CASSLAGARNTGELFF
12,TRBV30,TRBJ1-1,CAWRQRNTEAFF
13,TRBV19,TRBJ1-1,CASSDRGLTEAFF
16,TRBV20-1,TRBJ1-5,CSARAGSGSQGQPQHF
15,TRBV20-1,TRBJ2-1,CSAPKESGRVGEQFF
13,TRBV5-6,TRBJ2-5,CASSLRALETQYF
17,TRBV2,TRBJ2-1,CASSLSRGGGALNEQFF
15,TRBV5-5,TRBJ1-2,CASSLSGTGIYGYTF
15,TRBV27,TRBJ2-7,CASSRKLADTNEQYF
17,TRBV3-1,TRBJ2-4,CASSPNGGVLAKNIQYF
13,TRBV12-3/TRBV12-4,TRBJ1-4,CASSLYRNEKLFF
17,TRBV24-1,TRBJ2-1,CATSGGTSGVTYNEQFF
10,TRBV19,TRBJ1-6,CASSGPAWHF
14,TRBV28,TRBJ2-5,CASRRTGKSETQYF
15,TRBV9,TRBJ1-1,CASSVTGDANTEAFF
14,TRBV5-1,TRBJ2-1,CASSLERSPNEQFF
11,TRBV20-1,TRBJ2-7,CSARDPNEQYF
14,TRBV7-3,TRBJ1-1,CASSFGSSGPEAFF
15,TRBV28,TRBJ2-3,CASSANSGSVDTQYF
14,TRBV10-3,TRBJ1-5,CATRQGAQNQPQHF
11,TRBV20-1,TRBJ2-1,CSAVQGYEQFF
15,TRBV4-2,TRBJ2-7,CASSVGRGSQYEQYF
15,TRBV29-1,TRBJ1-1,CSAFPGTGEYTEAFF
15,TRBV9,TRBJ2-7,CASSAGPGHSYEQYF
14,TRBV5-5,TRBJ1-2,CASSLEQGVYGYTF
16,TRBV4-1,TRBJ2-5,CASSPTGLAYQETQYF
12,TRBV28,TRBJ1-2,CAITGTGGGYTF
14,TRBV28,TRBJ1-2,CASSLFEDDYGYNF